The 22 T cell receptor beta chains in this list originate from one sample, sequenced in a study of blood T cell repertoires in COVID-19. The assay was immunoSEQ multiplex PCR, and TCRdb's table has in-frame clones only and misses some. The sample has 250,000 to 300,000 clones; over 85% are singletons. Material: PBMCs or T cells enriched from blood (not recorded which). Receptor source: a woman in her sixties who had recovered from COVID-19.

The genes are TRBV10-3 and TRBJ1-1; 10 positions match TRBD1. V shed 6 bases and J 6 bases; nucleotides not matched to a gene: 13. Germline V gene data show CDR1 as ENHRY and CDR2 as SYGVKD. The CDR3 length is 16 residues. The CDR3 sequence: CAISLDRGRGSAEAFF. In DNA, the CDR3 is TGTGCCATCAGCCTCGACAGGGGGCGCGGGAGTGCTGAAGCTTTCTTT.

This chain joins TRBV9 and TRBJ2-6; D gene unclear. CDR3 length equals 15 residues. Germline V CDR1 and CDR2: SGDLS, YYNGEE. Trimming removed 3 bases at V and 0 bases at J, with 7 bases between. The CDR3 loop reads CASSATDSGANVLTF. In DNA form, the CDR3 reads TGTGCCAGCAGCGCGACTGACTCTGGGGCCAACGTCCTGACTTTC.

CDR3 residues: CASSFLNYGYTF. CDR3 coding DNA: TGTGCCAGCAGCTTCTTAAACTATGGCTACACCTTC. The chain couples TRBV5-6 to TRBJ1-2; no clear D. The CDR3 is 12 amino acids. V dropped 2 bases and J dropped 2 bases, with 4 bases sitting between them. The germline gives CDR1 SGHDT, CDR2 YYEEEE.

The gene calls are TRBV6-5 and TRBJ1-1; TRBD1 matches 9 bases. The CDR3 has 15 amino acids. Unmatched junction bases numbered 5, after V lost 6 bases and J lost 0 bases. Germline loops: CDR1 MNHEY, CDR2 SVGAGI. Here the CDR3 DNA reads TGTGCCAGCAGACGGACAGGGGATATGAACACTGAAGCTTTCTTT. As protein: CASRRTGDMNTEAFF.

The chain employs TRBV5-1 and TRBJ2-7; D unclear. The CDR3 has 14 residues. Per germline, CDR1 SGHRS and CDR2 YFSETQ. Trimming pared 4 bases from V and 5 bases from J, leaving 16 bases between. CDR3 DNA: TGCGCCAGCAGCGTAAACGCTCCGGTCGACGAGCAGTACTTC. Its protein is CASSVNAPVDEQYF.

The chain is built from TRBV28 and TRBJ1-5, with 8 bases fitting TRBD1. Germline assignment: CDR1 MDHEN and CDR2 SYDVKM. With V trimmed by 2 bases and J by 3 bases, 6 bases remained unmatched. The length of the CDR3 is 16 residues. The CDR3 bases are TGTGCCAGCAGTTTACTCAGGGGGCTGAACAATCAGCCCCAGCATTTT. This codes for CASSLLRGLNNQPQHF.

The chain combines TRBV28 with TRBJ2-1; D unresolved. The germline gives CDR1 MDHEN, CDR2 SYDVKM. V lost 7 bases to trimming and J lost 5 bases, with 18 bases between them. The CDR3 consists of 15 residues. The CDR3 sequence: CASTALITLNNEQFF. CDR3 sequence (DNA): TGTGCCAGCACCGCTCTGATTACATTAAACAATGAGCAGTTCTTC. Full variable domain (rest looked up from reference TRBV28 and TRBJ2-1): DVKVTQSSRYLVKRTGEKVFLECVQDMDHENMFWYRQDPGLGLRLIYFSYDVKMKEKGDIPEGYSVSREKKERFSLILESASTNQTSMYLCASTALITLNNEQFFGPGTRLTVL.

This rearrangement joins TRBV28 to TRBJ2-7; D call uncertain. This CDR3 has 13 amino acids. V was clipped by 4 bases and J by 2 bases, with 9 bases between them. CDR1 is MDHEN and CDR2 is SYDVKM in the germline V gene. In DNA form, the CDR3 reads TGTGCCAGCAGTTACAGTCCCACCTACGAGCAGTACTTC. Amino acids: CASSYSPTYEQYF.

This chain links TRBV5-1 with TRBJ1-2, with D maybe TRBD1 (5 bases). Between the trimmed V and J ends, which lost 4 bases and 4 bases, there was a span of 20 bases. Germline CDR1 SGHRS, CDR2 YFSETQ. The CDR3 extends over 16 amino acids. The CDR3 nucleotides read TGCGCCAGCAGCAGCGGGCCAGGGACGGCAGCCTATGGCTACACCTTC. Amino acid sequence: CASSSGPGTAAYGYTF.

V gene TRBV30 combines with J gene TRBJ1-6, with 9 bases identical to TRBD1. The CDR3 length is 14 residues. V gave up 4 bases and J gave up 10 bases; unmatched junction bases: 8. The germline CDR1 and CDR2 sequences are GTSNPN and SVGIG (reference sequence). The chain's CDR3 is CAWIKDRGVSPLHF. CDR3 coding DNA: TGTGCCTGGATTAAGGACAGGGGCGTATCACCCCTCCACTTT.

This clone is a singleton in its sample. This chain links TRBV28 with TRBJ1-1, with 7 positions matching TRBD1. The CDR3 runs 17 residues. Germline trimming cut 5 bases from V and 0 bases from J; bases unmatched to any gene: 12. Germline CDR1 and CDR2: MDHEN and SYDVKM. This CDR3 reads CASSETGASFMNTEAFF. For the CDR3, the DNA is TGTGCCAGCAGTGAAACAGGGGCTTCATTCATGAACACTGAAGCTTTCTTT.

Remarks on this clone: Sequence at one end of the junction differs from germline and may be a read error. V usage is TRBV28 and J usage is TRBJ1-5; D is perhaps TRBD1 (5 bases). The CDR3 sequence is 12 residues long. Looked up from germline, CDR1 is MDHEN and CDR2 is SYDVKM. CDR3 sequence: CAPGGSNQPQHF. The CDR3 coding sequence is TGCGCTCCGGGGGGGTCCAATCAGCCCCAGCATTTT.

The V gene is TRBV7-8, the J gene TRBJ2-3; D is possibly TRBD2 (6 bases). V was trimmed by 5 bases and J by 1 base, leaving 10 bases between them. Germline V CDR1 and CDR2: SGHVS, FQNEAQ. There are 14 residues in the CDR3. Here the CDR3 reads CASSPSGGTDTQYF. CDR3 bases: TGTGCCAGCAGCCCCTCGGGGGGCACAGATACGCAGTATTTT.

DNA of the CDR3: TGTGCCAGCAGCGTAAACTATGGGACTAGCGGATACAATGAGCAGTTCTTC. Translation gives CASSVNYGTSGYNEQFF. The chain is built from TRBV7-6 and TRBJ2-1; the match to TRBD2 covers 11 bases. The ends lost 5 bases at V and 4 bases at J; junction bases unmatched: 10. This CDR3 region has 17 residues. Germline CDR1 reads SGHVS; CDR2 reads FNYEAQ.

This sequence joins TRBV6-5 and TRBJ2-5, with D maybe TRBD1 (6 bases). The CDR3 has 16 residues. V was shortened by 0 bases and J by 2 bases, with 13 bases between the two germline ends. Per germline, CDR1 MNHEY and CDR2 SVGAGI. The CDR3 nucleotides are TGTGCCAGCAGTTACTCGTACACTAGGGGGCAAGAGACCCAGTACTTC. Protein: CASSYSYTRGQETQYF.

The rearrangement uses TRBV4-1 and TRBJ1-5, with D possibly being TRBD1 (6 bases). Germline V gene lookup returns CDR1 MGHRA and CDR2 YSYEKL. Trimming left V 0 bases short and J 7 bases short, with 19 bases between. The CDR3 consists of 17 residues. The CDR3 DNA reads TGCGCCAGCAGCCAAGATGGGAGTGGGGGGGCTGGGCAGCCCCAGCATTTT. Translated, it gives CASSQDGSGGAGQPQHF.

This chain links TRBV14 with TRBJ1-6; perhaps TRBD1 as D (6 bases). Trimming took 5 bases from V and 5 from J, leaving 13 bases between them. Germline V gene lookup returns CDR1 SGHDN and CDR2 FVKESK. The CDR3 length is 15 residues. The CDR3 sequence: CASSSRTANNSPLHF. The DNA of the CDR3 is TGTGCCAGCAGCTCCCGGACAGCAAATAATTCACCCCTCCACTTT.

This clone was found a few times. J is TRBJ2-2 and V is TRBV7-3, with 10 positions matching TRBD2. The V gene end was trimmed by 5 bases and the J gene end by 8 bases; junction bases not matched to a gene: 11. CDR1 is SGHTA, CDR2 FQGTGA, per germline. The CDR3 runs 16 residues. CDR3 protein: CASSLASGGARGELFF. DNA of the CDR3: TGTGCCAGCAGCCTCGCTAGCGGGGGCGCACGAGGGGAGCTGTTTTTT.

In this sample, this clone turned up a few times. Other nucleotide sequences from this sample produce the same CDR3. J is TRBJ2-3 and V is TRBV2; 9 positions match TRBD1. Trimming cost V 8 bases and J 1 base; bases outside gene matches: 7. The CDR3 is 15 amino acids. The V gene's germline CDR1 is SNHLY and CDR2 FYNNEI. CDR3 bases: TGTGCCAGCTCCCCCCGGACAGGGGGCACAGATACGCAGTATTTT. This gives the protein CASSPRTGGTDTQYF.

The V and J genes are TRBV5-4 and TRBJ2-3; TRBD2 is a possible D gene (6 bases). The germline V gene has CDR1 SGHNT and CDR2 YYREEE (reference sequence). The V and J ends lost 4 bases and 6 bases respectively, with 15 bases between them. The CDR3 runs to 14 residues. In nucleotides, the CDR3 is TGTGCCAGCAGCCTGGCCCCGGGGGAGGATACGCAGTATTTT. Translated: CASSLAPGEDTQYF.

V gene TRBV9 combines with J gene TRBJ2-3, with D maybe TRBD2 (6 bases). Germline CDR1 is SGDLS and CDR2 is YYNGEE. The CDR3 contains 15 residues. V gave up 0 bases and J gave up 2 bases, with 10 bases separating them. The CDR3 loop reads CASSVDSGLTDTQYF. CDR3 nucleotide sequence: TGTGCCAGCAGCGTAGATAGCGGCCTCACAGATACGCAGTATTTT.

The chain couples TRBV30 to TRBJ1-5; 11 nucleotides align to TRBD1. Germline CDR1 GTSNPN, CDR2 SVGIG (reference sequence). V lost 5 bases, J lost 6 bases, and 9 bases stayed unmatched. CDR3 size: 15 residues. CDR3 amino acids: CAWGRTGGAGQPQHF. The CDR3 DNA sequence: TGTGCCTGGGGCAGGACAGGGGGCGCGGGTCAGCCCCAGCATTTT.